This T cell receptor (beta chain) is from a study of blood T cell repertoires in COVID-19. Study overall: PBMCs, B-cell-depleted T cells, or T cells were the source of the cDNA or gDNA that made up the material.

V dropped 4 bases and J dropped 4; count of bases not matched to a gene: 4. Germline CDR1 and CDR2: SGDLS and YYNGEE. The CDR3 runs 13 residues. Original analysis: Nucleated cell number was recorded as an estimate derived from reference gene primer amplification. Profiled with immunoSEQ multiplex PCR; TCRdb holds only in-frame clones, not every one. That table is the source of V, J and clone size, and D and trimming were worked out from the DNA. The repertoire consists of 40,000 to 50,000 clones, with approximately 85% occurring once and the leading ten covering approximately 42%. The rearrangement uses TRBV9 and TRBJ1-1; 7 bases are shared with TRBD1. The sequenced sample consisted of peripheral blood. The receptor was isolated from a man aged 40-55 years with active or convalescent COVID-19. The CDR3 DNA is TGTGCCAGCAGCCCGGGGACAGCCACTGAAGCTTTCTTT. Translated: CASSPGTATEAFF.